The 25 T cell receptor beta chains reported below all come from one sample, sequenced in a study of cytomegalovirus exposure and HLA in healthy donors. Sequencing was performed with immunoSEQ multiplex PCR; in TCRdb, only in-frame clones are kept and a portion is missing. The repertoire includes around 110,000 clones, less than 90% of them detected once, and 1.5% to 2% sits in the top ten. The sample consisted of PBMCs. These receptors were obtained from a woman under 30 in good health and CMV-seropositive.

This clone was detected only once. J is TRBJ1-2 and V is TRBV28, with D tentatively TRBD1 (5 bases). V was shortened by 2 bases and J by 7 bases, with 11 bases between the two germline ends. CDR3 length: 13 residues. Germline CDR1 reads MDHEN; CDR2 reads SYDVKM. CDR3 amino acids: CASSLDQGSGYTF. DNA of the CDR3: TGTGCCAGCAGTTTAGATCAGGGTTCTGGCTACACCTTC.

The chain has TRBV6-1 and TRBJ1-2; 7 positions agree with TRBD1. The V gene's germline CDR1 is MNHNS and CDR2 SASEGT. J lost 4 bases, V lost 5 bases, and 4 bases had no gene match. The CDR3 contains 13 residues. The CDR3 spells CASSQTGTYGYTF. CDR3 DNA: TGTGCCAGCAGTCAGACAGGGACCTATGGCTACACCTTC.

The CDR3 protein is CASSRGGVTYQETQYF. CDR3 bases: TGTGCCAGCAGCCGAGGGGGGGTAACGTACCAAGAGACCCAGTACTTC. The rearrangement uses TRBV5-4 and TRBJ2-5; D may be TRBD2 (7 bases). This CDR3 contains 16 residues. The germline gives CDR1 SGHNT, CDR2 YYREEE (reference sequence). Trimming removed 4 bases at V and 0 bases at J, with 16 bases between.

This rearrangement joins TRBV2 to TRBJ2-2, with D unclear. Germline V lookup: CDR1 SNHLY, CDR2 FYNNEI. Trimming took off 1 base at V and 4 bases at J, with 10 bases between the two ends. This CDR3 is 15 amino acids long. The CDR3 reads CASSEDTHRTGELFF. CDR3 DNA: TGTGCCAGCAGTGAAGACACACATCGCACCGGGGAGCTGTTTTTT.

The V call is TRBV27, the J call TRBJ2-5, with a possible D match to TRBD1 (7 bases). The germline gives CDR1 MNHEY, CDR2 SMNVEV (reference sequence). The CDR3 is 13 amino acids. Trimming took 2 bases from V and 7 from J, leaving 11 bases between them. The CDR3 DNA sequence: TGTGCCAGCAGTTTACCCCAGGGGGGGACCCAGTACTTC. It yields the protein CASSLPQGGTQYF.

The gene calls are TRBV7-9 and TRBJ1-1; D unclear. Germline V gene lookup returns CDR1 SEHNR and CDR2 FQNEAQ (reference sequence). The germline V and J ends were trimmed by 1 base and 1 base, with 16 bases remaining between them. This CDR3 has 17 amino acids. The CDR3 here is CASSLEGREIGNTEAFF. The CDR3 DNA reads as TGTGCCAGCAGCTTAGAGGGAAGGGAGATTGGGAACACTGAAGCTTTCTTT.

The chain joins TRBV5-6 to TRBJ1-4, with 10 nucleotides matching TRBD1. Trimming at V came to 1 base and at J to 7 bases, leaving 4 bases not matched to a gene. Germline loops: CDR1 SGHDT, CDR2 YYEEEE. This CDR3 contains 15 residues. CDR3 region: CASSLQGQGSEKLFF. The CDR3, as DNA: TGTGCCAGCAGCTTGCAGGGACAGGGGAGTGAAAAACTGTTTTTT.

V gene TRBV7-9 combines with J gene TRBJ2-1; 10 bases are a match to TRBD1. The CDR3 totals 14 residues. The V and J ends lost 4 bases and 7 bases, in that order; junction bases with no gene match: 4. Germline CDR1 is SEHNR and CDR2 is FQNEAQ (reference sequence). CDR3 residues: CASSSWDRGNEQFF. The CDR3 region has the DNA TGTGCCAGCAGCTCATGGGACAGGGGAAATGAGCAGTTCTTC.

Only one count was recorded for this clone. The chain is built from TRBV2 and TRBJ2-7, with TRBD1 matching over 9 bases. The junction had 3 bases not matched to a gene; V was cut back by 2 bases and J by 4 bases. This CDR3 has 14 residues. In germline, CDR1 is SNHLY, CDR2 FYNNEI. The CDR3 DNA reads TGTGCCAGCAGTGAACTCGGGACAGGGTACGAGCAGTACTTC. This encodes CASSELGTGYEQYF.

The rearrangement joins TRBV5-1 to TRBJ2-3; 11 bases fit TRBD2. J gave up 0 bases and V 3 bases, and 0 bases lay outside the gene matches. Germline lookup yields CDR1 SGHRS and CDR2 YFSETQ. This CDR3 region has 15 residues. CDR3 DNA: TGCGCCAGCAGCTGGACTAGCGGGAGCACAGATACGCAGTATTTT. Protein product: CASSWTSGSTDTQYF. Full variable domain (rest looked up from reference TRBV5-1 and TRBJ2-3): KAGVTQTPRYLIKTRGQQVTLSCSPISGHRSVSWYQQTPGQGLQFLFEYFSETQRNKGNFPGRFSGRQFSNSRSEMNVSTLELGDSALYLCASSWTSGSTDTQYFGPGTRLTVL.

This chain connects TRBV10-2 to TRBJ2-5; 10 nucleotides align to TRBD2. This CDR3 is 15 amino acids long. The V and J ends lost 0 bases and 7 bases, in that order; junction bases with no gene match: 5. Looked up from germline, CDR1 is WSHSY and CDR2 is SAAADI. CDR3: CASSESPSGGATQYF. In DNA form, the CDR3 reads TGCGCCAGCAGTGAGTCCCCTAGCGGGGGAGCGACCCAGTACTTC.

The chain recombines TRBV19 with TRBJ1-5; no firm D call. Germline values: CDR1 LNHDA, CDR2 SQIVND (reference sequence). This CDR3 spans 14 amino acids. Trimming pared 5 bases from V and 4 bases from J, leaving 12 bases between. This CDR3 reads CASSRSQANQPQHF. CDR3 in DNA: TGTGCCAGTAGTCGATCCCAGGCTAATCAGCCCCAGCATTTT.

The V gene is TRBV5-4, the J gene TRBJ2-5, with 9 bases fitting TRBD2. V shed 1 base and J 5 bases; nucleotides not matched to a gene: 9. CDR3 length: 16 residues. Germline CDR1 and CDR2: SGHNT and YYREEE (reference sequence). CDR3 nucleotides: TGTGCCAGCAGCTTGTCGGGACTAGCTCAGTCGGAGACCCAGTACTTC. It is translated as CASSLSGLAQSETQYF.

The chain combines TRBV11-2 with TRBJ1-1; D is uncertain. This CDR3 comprises 14 residues. The V end was cut by 1 base, the J end by 1 base, with 7 bases between. The germline gives CDR1 SGHAT, CDR2 FQNNGV. Here the CDR3 reads CASSLGEGNTEAFF. The CDR3 DNA sequence: TGTGCCAGCAGCTTAGGTGAGGGGAACACTGAAGCTTTCTTT.

This clone was counted once. The V and J genes are TRBV7-9 and TRBJ2-3, with TRBD2 matching 11 bases. Per the germline V gene, CDR1 is SEHNR and CDR2 is FQNEAQ (reference sequence). This CDR3 is 16 amino acids long. V shed 4 bases, J shed 2 bases, and the junction held 5 bases outside the gene matches. Here the CDR3 DNA reads TGTGCCAGCAGCTCACTACTAGCGGGGGACACAGATACGCAGTATTTT. It yields the protein CASSSLLAGDTDTQYF.

V usage is TRBV2 and J usage is TRBJ2-1; 9 nucleotides line up with TRBD2. This CDR3 spans 15 amino acids. Germline CDR1 SNHLY, CDR2 FYNNEI. Unmatched junction bases numbered 4, after V lost 4 bases and J lost 3 bases. Here the CDR3 DNA reads TGTGCCAGCAGTGCTGAGCGGGGGGACTACAATGAGCAGTTCTTC. Amino acid sequence: CASSAERGDYNEQFF.

The rearrangement links TRBV29-1 to TRBJ1-1; 9 bases fit TRBD1. With V trimmed by 4 bases and J by 6 bases, 18 bases remained unmatched. The CDR3 is made up of 17 amino acids. CDR1 is SQVTM and CDR2 is ANQGSEA in the germline V gene. Written as DNA, the CDR3 is TGCAGCGTTGTAAAATTGGGACAGGGCCCCAACATCGCTGAAGCTTTCTTT. Its translation: CSVVKLGQGPNIAEAFF.

This chain uses TRBV4-1 with TRBJ2-7; D gene ambiguous. Germline CDR1 is MGHRA and CDR2 is YSYEKL. This CDR3 has 14 residues. Trimming stripped 4 bases from V and 8 bases from J, with 18 bases between. CDR3 residues: CASSPTDPRSQQYF. In DNA, the CDR3 is TGCGCCAGCAGCCCAACAGACCCCCGTTCTCAGCAGTACTTC.

This clone was seen only once. This chain joins TRBV19 and TRBJ1-5; 7 bases fit TRBD1. J lost 1 base, V lost 9 bases, and 6 bases had no gene match. CDR1 is LNHDA, CDR2 SQIVND, per germline (reference sequence). CDR3 length: 14 amino acids. CDR3 in DNA: TGTGCCAGCAGATTGGGACAGAGCAATCAGCCCCAGCATTTT. It codes for CASRLGQSNQPQHF. Based on the CDR3 plus reference TRBV19 and TRBJ1-5, the full variable domain is DGGITQSPKYLFRKEGQNVTLSCEQNLNHDAMYWYRQDPGQGLRLIYYSQIVNDFQKGDIAEGYSVSREKKESFPLTVTSAQKNPTAFYLCASRLGQSNQPQHFGDGTRLSIL.

This clone was detected once. The chain uses TRBV28 and TRBJ1-6; TRBD1 agrees at 8 bases. The CDR3 consists of 18 residues. Germline CDR1 MDHEN, CDR2 SYDVKM. V lost 4 bases to trimming and J lost 2 bases; unmatched junction nucleotides: 10. In nucleotides, the CDR3 is TGTGCCAGCAGTTCCCTCCGGACAGGGACGACCTATAATTCACCCCTCCACTTT. It is translated as CASSSLRTGTTYNSPLHF.

The chain's CDR3 is CASSIGQGNTEAFF. CDR3 in DNA: TGTGCCAGCAGCATCGGACAGGGGAACACTGAAGCTTTCTTT. The chain carries TRBV5-6 and TRBJ1-1; 8 bases line up with TRBD1. The CDR3 loop spans 14 amino acids. Germline assignment: CDR1 SGHDT and CDR2 YYEEEE. Trimming removed 4 bases from V and 1 base from J; junction bases left unmatched: 3.

V usage is TRBV28 and J usage is TRBJ1-5, with D possibly being TRBD1 (6 bases). Germline CDR1 is MDHEN and CDR2 is SYDVKM. There are 14 residues in the CDR3. V was cut by 10 bases and J by 0 bases, with 13 bases left in between. The CDR3 nucleotides read TGTGCCACCCTCCGGACAGCTAGCAATCAGCCCCAGCATTTT. Residues: CATLRTASNQPQHF.

The chain links TRBV7-8 to TRBJ2-7; 8 nucleotides align to TRBD1. Trimming removed 5 bases from V and 5 bases from J; junction bases left unmatched: 8. This CDR3 is built from 14 residues. Germline values: CDR1 SGHVS, CDR2 FQNEAQ. The CDR3 sequence: CASSLPTGDNEQYF. The CDR3 bases are TGTGCCAGCAGCCTACCGACAGGGGACAACGAGCAGTACTTC. Combining the CDR3 with reference TRBV7-8 and TRBJ2-7 gives the whole variable domain GAGVSQSPRYKVAKRGQDVALRCDPISGHVSLFWYQQALGQGPEFLTYFQNEAQLDKSGLPSDRFFAERPEGSVSTLKIQRTQQEDSAVYLCASSLPTGDNEQYFGPGTRLTVT.

This chain's CDR3 is CASSRDRVGTYEQYF. For the CDR3, the DNA is TGTGCCAGCTCACGGGACAGGGTAGGAACCTACGAGCAGTACTTC. The chain has TRBV18 and TRBJ2-7, with 9 positions matching TRBD1. The CDR3 runs 15 residues. Germline V lookup: CDR1 KGHSH, CDR2 LQKENI. The trim removed 4 bases at V and 2 bases at J, leaving 6 bases unmatched.

The chain links TRBV2 to TRBJ1-5; D unclear. Trimming removed 3 bases from V and 0 bases from J, with 9 bases in between. Germline CDR1 reads SNHLY; CDR2 reads FYNNEI. This CDR3 is built from 15 residues. In nucleotides, the CDR3 is TGTGCCAGCAGTGAGGAGGTTTATAGCAATCAGCCCCAGCATTTT. This codes for CASSEEVYSNQPQHF.